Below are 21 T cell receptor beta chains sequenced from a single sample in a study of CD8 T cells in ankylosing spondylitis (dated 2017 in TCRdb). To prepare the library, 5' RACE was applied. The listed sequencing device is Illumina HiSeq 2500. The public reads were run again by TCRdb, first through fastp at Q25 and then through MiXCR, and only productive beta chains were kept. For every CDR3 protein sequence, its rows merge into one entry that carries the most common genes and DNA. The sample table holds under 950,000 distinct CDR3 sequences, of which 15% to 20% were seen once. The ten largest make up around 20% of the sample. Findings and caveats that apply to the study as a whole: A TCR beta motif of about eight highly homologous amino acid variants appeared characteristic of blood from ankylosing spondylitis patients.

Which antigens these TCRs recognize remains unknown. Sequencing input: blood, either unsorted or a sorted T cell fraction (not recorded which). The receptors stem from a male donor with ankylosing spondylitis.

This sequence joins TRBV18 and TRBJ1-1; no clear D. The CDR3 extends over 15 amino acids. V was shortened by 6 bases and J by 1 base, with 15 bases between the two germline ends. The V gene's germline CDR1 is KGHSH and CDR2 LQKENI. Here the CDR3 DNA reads TGTGCCAGCTCCCTGACCAAGATTGAGAACACTGAAGCTTTCTTT. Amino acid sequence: CASSLTKIENTEAFF.

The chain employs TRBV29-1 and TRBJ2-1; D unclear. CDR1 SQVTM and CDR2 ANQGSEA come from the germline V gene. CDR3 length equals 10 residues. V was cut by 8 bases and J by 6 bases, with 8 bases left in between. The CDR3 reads CSLRFNEQFF. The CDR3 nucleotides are TGCAGCTTAAGGTTCAATGAGCAGTTCTTC.

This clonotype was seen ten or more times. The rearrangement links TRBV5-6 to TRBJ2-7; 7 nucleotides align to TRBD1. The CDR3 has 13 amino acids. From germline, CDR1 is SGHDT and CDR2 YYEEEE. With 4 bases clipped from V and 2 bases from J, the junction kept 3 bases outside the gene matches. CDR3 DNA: TGTGCCAGCAGCATGACAGGGACCTACGAGCAGTACTTC. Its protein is CASSMTGTYEQYF. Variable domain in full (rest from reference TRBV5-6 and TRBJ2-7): DAGVTQSPTHLIKTRGQQVTLRCSPKSGHDTVSWYQQALGQGPQFIFQYYEEEERQRGNFPDRFSGHQFPNYSSELNVNALLLGDSALYLCASSMTGTYEQYFGPGTRLTVT.

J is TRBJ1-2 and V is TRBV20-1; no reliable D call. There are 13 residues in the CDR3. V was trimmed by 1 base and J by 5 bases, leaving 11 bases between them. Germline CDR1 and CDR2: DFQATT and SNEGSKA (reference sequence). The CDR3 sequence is CSARAGDGYGYTF. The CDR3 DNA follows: TGCAGTGCTAGAGCTGGGGATGGGTATGGCTACACCTTC.

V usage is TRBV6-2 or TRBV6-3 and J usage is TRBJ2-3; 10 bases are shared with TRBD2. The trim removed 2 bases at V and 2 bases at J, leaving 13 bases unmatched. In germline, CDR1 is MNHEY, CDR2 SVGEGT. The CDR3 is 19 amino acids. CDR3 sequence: CASSYADRTSGRVTDTQYF. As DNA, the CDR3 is TGTGCCAGCAGTTACGCCGACAGGACGAGCGGGAGGGTCACAGATACGCAGTATTTT.

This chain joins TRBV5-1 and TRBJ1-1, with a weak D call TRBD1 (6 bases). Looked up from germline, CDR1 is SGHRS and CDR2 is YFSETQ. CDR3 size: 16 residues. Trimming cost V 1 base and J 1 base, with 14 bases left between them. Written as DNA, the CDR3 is TGCGCCAGCAGCTTGAACGGAGGGGGAAAGAACACTGAAGCTTTCTTT. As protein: CASSLNGGGKNTEAFF.

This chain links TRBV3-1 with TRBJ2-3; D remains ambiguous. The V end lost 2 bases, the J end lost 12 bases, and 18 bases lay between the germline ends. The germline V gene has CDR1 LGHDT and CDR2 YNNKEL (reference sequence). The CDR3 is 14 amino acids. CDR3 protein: CASSQLVEAFVQYF. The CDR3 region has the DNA TGTGCCAGCAGCCAATTGGTCGAGGCCTTCGTACAGTATTTT.

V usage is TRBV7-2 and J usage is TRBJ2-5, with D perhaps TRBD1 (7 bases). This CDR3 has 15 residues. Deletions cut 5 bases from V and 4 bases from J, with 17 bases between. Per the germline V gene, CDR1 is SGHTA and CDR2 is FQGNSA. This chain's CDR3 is CASSPRVEGAETQYF. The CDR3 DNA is TGTGCCAGCAGCCCAAGGGTGGAGGGGGCAGAGACCCAGTACTTC.

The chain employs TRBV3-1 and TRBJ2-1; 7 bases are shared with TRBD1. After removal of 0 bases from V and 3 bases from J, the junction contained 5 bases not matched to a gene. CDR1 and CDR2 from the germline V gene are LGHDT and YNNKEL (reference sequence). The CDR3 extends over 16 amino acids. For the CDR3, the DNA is TGTGCCAGCAGCCAAGATTGGGACAGTTACTACAATGAGCAGTTCTTC. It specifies CASSQDWDSYYNEQFF.

The CDR3 sequence: CASSPAGGGTSNQPQHF. The CDR3 DNA reads TGTGCCAGCAGTCCCGCGGGGGGGGGCACTAGCAATCAGCCCCAGCATTTT. This chain joins TRBV28 and TRBJ1-5; a weak D match, TRBD1 (6 bases). The CDR3 is 17 residues long. The V gene lost 5 bases and the J gene lost 0 bases, with 17 bases spanning the gap. In germline, CDR1 is MDHEN, CDR2 SYDVKM.

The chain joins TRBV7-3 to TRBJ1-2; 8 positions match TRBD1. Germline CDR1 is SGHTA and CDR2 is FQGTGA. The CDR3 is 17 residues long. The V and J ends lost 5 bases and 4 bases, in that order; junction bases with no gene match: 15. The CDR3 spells CASSPGQGANPRYGYTF. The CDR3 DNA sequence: TGTGCCAGCAGCCCGGGTCAGGGGGCAAATCCCCGCTATGGCTACACCTTC.

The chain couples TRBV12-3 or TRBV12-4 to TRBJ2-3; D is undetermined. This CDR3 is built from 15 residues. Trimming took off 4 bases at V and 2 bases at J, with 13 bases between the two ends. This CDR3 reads CASSSDPTDTDTQYF. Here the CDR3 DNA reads TGTGCCAGCAGTTCTGACCCGACCGACACAGATACGCAGTATTTT.

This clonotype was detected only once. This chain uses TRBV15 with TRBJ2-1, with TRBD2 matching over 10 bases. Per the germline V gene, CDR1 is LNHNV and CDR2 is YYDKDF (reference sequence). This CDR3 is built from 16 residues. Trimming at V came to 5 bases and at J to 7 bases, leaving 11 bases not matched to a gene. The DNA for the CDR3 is TGTGCCACCAGCCCCTCCCCGCTAGCGGGAGCTAATGAGCAGTTCTTC. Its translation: CATSPSPLAGANEQFF. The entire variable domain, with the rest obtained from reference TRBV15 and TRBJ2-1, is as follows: DAMVIQNPRYQVTQFGKPVTLSCSQTLNHNVMYWYQQKSSQAPKLLFHYYDKDFNNEADTPDNFQSRRPNTSFCFLDIRSPGLGDTAMYLCATSPSPLAGANEQFFGPGTRLTVL.

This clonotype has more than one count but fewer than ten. In DNA form, the CDR3 reads TGTGCCAGCAGCTCGGGCGGTCTGGCGGGACGGTACGAGCAGTACTTC. This codes for CASSSGGLAGRYEQYF. V is TRBV11-2 and J is TRBJ2-7; TRBD2 might be the D (6 bases). The ends were cut back, 4 bases at V and 4 bases at J, with 20 bases in the middle. Per the germline V gene, CDR1 is SGHAT and CDR2 is FQNNGV. The CDR3 runs to 16 residues.

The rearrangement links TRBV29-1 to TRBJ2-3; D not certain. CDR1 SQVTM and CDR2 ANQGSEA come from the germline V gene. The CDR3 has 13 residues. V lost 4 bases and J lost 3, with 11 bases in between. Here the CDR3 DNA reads TGCAGCGTTGTTTCTGTATCAACAGATACGCAGTATTTT. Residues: CSVVSVSTDTQYF.

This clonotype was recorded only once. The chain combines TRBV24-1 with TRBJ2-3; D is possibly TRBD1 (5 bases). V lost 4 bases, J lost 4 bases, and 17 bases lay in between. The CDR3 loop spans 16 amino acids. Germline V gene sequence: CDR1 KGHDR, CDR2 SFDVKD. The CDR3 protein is CATSEPQVTDSDTQYF. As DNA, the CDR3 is TGTGCCACCAGTGAGCCACAGGTTACCGATTCAGATACGCAGTATTTT.

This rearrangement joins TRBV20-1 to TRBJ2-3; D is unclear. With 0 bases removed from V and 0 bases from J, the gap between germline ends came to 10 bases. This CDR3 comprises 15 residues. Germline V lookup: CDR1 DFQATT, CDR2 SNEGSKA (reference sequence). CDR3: CSARDHRISTDTQYF. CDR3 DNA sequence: TGCAGTGCTAGAGATCATAGGATTAGCACAGATACGCAGTATTTT.

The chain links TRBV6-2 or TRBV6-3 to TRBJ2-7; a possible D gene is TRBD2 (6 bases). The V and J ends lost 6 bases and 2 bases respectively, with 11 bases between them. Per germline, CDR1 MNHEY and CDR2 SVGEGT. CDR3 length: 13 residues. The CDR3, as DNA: TGTGCCAGCAGGGGGACTCCTACCTACGAGCAGTACTTC. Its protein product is CASRGTPTYEQYF.

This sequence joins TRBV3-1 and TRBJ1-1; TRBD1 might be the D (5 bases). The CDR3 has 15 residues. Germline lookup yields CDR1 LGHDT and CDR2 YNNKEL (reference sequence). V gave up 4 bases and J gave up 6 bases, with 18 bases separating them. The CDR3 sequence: CASSPFREFFAEAFF. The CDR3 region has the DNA TGTGCCAGCAGCCCTTTCAGGGAATTTTTCGCTGAAGCTTTCTTT.

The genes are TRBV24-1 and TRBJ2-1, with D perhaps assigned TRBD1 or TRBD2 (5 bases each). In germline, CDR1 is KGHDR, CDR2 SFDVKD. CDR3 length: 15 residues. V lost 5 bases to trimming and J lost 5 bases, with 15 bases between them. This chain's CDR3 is CATSGRDGVNNEQFF. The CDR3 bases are TGTGCCACCAGTGGCCGGGACGGAGTCAACAATGAGCAGTTCTTC.

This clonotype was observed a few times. This chain's CDR3 is CASSLDGGQNIQYF. As DNA, the CDR3 is TGTGCCAGCAGCTTAGACGGGGGACAAAACATTCAGTACTTC. J is TRBJ2-4 and V is TRBV7-8, with a tentative D call TRBD2 (6 bases). Germline V lookup: CDR1 SGHVS, CDR2 FQNEAQ. V was trimmed by 1 base and J by 5 bases, leaving 9 bases between them. The CDR3 totals 14 residues. Looking up the rest from reference TRBV7-8 and TRBJ2-4 gives the full variable domain: GAGVSQSPRYKVAKRGQDVALRCDPISGHVSLFWYQQALGQGPEFLTYFQNEAQLDKSGLPSDRFFAERPEGSVSTLKIQRTQQEDSAVYLCASSLDGGQNIQYFGAGTRLSVL.